This TCR beta chain was observed in a study of T-cell memory formation after mild COVID-19. Study summary: TCR clustering was largely donor specific. Study-wide findings and caveats: Contracting clones from day 15 to 85 had balanced CD4/CD8; later expanders favoured CD4+. Most CD4+ clones that shrank were in CM and EM, while CD8+ ones turned up in EMRA. Detection of some responders pre-infection suggested pre-existing cross-reactive memory T cells participated.

CDR3 size: 15 residues. J gave up 7 bases and V 8 bases, and 13 bases lay outside the gene matches. Germline assignment: CDR1 MNHEY and CDR2 SVGAGI. This clonotype was recorded a few times. What it recognizes is unknown. TCRdb re-called the 5' RACE reads with MiXCR, one entry per CDR3 protein. Of fewer than 700,000 distinct CDR3 sequences listed, around 17% are singletons. The chain links TRBV6-5 to TRBJ1-4; 7 bases are a match to TRBD1. This receptor was identified in an adult woman who had mild COVID-19 (a few samples of this study predate the infection). Cell type and time point are not known. The sample was PBMCs or a T cell subset sorted from them (not recorded which). The CDR3 spells CASGDRQGFGEKLFF. The DNA for the CDR3 is TGTGCCAGCGGCGACCGACAGGGATTTGGTGAAAAACTGTTTTTT.